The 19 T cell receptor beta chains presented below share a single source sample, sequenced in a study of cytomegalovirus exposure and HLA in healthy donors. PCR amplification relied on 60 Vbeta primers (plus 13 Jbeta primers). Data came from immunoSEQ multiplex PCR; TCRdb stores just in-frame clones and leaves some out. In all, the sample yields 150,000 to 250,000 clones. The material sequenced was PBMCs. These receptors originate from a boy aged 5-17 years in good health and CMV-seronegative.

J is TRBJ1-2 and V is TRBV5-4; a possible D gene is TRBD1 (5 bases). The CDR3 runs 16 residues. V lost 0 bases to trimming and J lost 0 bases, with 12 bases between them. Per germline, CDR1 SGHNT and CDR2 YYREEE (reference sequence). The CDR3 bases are TGTGCCAGCAGCTTGGAACCAGGGTTTACTAACTATGGCTACACCTTC. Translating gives CASSLEPGFTNYGYTF.

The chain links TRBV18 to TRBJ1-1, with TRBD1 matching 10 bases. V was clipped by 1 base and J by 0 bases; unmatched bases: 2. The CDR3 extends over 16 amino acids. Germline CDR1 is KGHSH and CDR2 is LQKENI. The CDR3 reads CASSPRQGAVNTEAFF. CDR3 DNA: TGTGCCAGCTCACCACGACAGGGGGCAGTGAACACTGAAGCTTTCTTT. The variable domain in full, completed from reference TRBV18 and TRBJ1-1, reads NAGVMQNPRHLVRRRGQEARLRCSPMKGHSHVYWYRQLPEEGLKFMVYLQKENIIDESGMPKERFSAEFPKEGPSILRIQQVVRGDSAAYFCASSPRQGAVNTEAFFGQGTRLTVV.

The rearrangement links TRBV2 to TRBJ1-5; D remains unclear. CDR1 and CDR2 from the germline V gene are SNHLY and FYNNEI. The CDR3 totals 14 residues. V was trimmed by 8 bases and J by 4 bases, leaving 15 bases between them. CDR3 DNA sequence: TGTGCCAGCGGGCAGGCCGTTCGTAATCAGCCCCAGCATTTT. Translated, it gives CASGQAVRNQPQHF.

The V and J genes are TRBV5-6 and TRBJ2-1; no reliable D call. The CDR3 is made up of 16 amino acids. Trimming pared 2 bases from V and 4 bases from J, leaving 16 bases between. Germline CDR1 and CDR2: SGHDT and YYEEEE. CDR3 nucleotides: TGTGCCAGCAGCTTAGTTGCAACTTTCGAGTACAATGAGCAGTTCTTC. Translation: CASSLVATFEYNEQFF.

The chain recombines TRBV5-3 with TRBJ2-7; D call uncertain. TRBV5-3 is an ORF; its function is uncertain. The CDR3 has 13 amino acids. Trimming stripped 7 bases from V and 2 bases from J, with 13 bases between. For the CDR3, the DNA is TGTGCCAGATTGCTAGGCTCAACCTACGAGCAGTACTTC. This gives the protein CARLLGSTYEQYF.

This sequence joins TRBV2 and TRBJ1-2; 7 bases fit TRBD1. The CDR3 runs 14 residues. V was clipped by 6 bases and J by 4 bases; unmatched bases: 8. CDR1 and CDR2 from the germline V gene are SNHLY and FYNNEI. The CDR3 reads CASRTLQGSYGYTF. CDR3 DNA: TGTGCCAGCAGGACTCTACAGGGGTCCTATGGCTACACCTTC.

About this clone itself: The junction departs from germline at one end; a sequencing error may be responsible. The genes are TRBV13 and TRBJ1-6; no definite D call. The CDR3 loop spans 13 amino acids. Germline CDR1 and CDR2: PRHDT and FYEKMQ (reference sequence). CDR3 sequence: CASSLREGGPPDF. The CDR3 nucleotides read TGTGCCAGCAGCTTAAGAGAGGGCGGACCTCCAGACTTT.

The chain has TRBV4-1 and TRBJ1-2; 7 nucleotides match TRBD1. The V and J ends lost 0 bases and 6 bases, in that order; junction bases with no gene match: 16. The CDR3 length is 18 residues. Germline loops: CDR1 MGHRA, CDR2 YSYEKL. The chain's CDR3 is CASSQDRLRAGGMDGYTF. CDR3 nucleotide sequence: TGCGCCAGCAGCCAAGATCGTCTCCGGGCAGGGGGTATGGATGGCTACACCTTC.

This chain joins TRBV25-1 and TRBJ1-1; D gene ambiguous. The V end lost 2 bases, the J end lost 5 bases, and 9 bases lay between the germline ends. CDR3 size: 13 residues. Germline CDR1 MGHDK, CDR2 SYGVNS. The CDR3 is CASSEMRETEAFF. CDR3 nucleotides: TGTGCCAGCAGTGAAATGAGGGAGACTGAAGCTTTCTTT.

CDR3 sequence (DNA): TGTGCCTGGATAGGGGGGGCCCTTGGCAGGGGCAATGAGCAGTTCTTC. Encoded protein: CAWIGGALGRGNEQFF. This rearrangement joins TRBV30 to TRBJ2-1, with D perhaps matching TRBD2 (7 bases). This CDR3 comprises 16 residues. Germline V CDR1 and CDR2: GTSNPN, SVGIG (reference sequence). V was shortened by 4 bases and J by 6 bases, with 22 bases between the two germline ends.

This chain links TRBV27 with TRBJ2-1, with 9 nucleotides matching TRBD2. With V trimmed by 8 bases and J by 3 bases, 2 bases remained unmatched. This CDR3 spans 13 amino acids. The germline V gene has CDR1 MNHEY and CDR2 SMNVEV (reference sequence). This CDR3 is CASGTSYYNEQFF. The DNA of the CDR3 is TGTGCCAGCGGGACTAGCTACTACAATGAGCAGTTCTTC.

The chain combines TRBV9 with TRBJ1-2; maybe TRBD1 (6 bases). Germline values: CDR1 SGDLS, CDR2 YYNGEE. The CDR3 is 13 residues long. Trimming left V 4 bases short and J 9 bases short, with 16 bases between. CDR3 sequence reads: CASSISGGPSYTF. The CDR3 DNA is TGTGCCAGCAGCATATCGGGGGGGCCGAGCTACACCTTC.

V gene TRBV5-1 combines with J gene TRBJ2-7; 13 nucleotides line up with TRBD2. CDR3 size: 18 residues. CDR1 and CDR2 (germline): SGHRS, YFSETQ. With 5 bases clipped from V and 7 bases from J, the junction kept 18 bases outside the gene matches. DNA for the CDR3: TGCGCCAGCAGTCTGGCCCCCAGGACTAGCGGGGGTCCCCTTGAGCAGTACTTC. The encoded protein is CASSLAPRTSGGPLEQYF.

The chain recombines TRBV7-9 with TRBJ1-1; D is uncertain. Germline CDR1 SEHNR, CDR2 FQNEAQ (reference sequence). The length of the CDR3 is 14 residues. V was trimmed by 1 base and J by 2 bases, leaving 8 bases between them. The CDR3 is CASSLGGRNTEAFF. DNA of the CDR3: TGTGCCAGCAGCTTAGGAGGGAGAAACACTGAAGCTTTCTTT.

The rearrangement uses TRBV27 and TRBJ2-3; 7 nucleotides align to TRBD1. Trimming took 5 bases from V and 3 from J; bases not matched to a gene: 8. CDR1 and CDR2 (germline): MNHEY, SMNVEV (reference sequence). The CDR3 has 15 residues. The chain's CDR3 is CASSRGGAGTDTQYF. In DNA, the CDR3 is TGTGCCAGCAGTCGAGGGGGCGCCGGGACAGATACGCAGTATTTT.

CDR3 DNA: TGTGCCAGCAGCCGGGGACTACTCCAAGAGACCCAGTACTTC. It codes for CASSRGLLQETQYF. The chain employs TRBV11-1 and TRBJ2-5, with 7 nucleotides matching TRBD2. This CDR3 region has 14 residues. From germline, CDR1 is SGHAT and CDR2 FQDESV (reference sequence). The junction had 4 bases not matched to a gene; V was cut back by 5 bases and J by 1 base.

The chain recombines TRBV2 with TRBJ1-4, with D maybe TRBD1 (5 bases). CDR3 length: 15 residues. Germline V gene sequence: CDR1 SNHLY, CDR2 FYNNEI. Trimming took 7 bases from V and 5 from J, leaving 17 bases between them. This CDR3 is CASTAAGTKNEKLFF. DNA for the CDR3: TGTGCCAGCACCGCGGCGGGGACGAAGAATGAAAAACTGTTTTTT.

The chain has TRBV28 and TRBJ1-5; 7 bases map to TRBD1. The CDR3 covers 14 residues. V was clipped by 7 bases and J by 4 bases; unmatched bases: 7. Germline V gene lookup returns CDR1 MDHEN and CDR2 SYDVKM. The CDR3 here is CASTIRTGNQPQHF. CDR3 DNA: TGTGCCAGCACTATCAGGACAGGAAATCAGCCCCAGCATTTT. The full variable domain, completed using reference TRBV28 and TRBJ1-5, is DVKVTQSSRYLVKRTGEKVFLECVQDMDHENMFWYRQDPGLGLRLIYFSYDVKMKEKGDIPEGYSVSREKKERFSLILESASTNQTSMYLCASTIRTGNQPQHFGDGTRLSIL.

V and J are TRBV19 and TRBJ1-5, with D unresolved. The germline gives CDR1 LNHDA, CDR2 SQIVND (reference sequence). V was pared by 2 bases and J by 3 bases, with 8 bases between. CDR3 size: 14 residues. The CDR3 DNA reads TGTGCCAGTAGTATATCCGGGTACAATCAGCCCCAGCATTTT. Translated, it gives CASSISGYNQPQHF. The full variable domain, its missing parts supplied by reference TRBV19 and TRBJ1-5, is DGGITQSPKYLFRKEGQNVTLSCEQNLNHDAMYWYRQDPGQGLRLIYYSQIVNDFQKGDIAEGYSVSREKKESFPLTVTSAQKNPTAFYLCASSISGYNQPQHFGDGTRLSIL.